This T cell receptor beta chain was sequenced for a study of T-cell memory formation after mild COVID-19. The sample holds a few counts of this clonotype. Using its own MiXCR run on the 5' RACE reads, TCRdb lists one record per CDR3 protein. Of 45,000 to 50,000 distinct CDR3 sequences listed, approximately 7% were seen once; the top ten hold 1.4%. V lost 1 base and J 4 bases, leaving 9 bases between the germline ends. The V gene's germline CDR1 is LGHNA and CDR2 YNFKEQ. The CDR3 extends over 14 amino acids. The sequenced material came from PBMCs or a T cell subset sorted from them (not recorded which). The TCR sequence derives from a man between 18 and 29 years old who had mild COVID-19 (a few samples of this study predate the infection). Cell type and time point are not known. V and J are TRBV4-2 and TRBJ2-3, with D tentatively TRBD1 (7 bases). The chain's CDR3 is CASSQAGGPDTQYF. Written as DNA, the CDR3 is TGTGCCAGCAGCCAAGCAGGGGGGCCAGATACGCAGTATTTT.